This TCR beta chain was identified during a study of blood T cell repertoires in COVID-19. Study as a whole: Collection of acute and convalescent COVID-19 samples took place in the United States, Italy and Spain. Nucleic acid was either cDNA or gDNA, and it came from T cells, B-cell-depleted T cells, or PBMCs.

The length of the CDR3 is 13 residues. Trimming removed 2 bases from V and 6 bases from J, with 9 bases in between. Germline V lookup: CDR1 SGDLS, CDR2 YYNGEE. Per the study methods: It was from reference gene primer amplification that nucleated cell counts were estimated. Profiled with immunoSEQ multiplex PCR; TCRdb holds only in-frame clones, not every one. Clonal size and the V and J genes are those of that table, whereas D and trimming came from the DNA. This sample carries tens of thousands of clones, around 82% of them seen once, and the ten largest clones take roughly 13%. This receptor was identified in a man aged 55 to 69 with active COVID-19. The chain combines TRBV9 with TRBJ2-1; tentatively, D is TRBD2 (6 bases). The source material was peripheral blood. The CDR3 DNA follows: TGTGCCAGCAGCGTCATGGGGGGCAATGAGCAGTTCTTC. Protein sequence: CASSVMGGNEQFF. The full variable domain, completed using reference TRBV9 and TRBJ2-1, is DSGVTQTPKHLITATGQRVTLRCSPRSGDLSVYWYQQSLDQGLQFLIQYYNGEERAKGNILERFSAQQFPDLHSELNLSSLELGDSALYFCASSVMGGNEQFFGPGTRLTVL.